The rows below give T cell receptor beta chains drawn from one sample of a study of T cells in Graves' hyperthyroidism and ophthalmopathy. Via MiXCR, TCRdb re-called the multiplex PCR reads, giving one row per CDR3 protein. This table has around 700,000 distinct CDR3 sequences, approximately 19% appearing once. Material: blood. The receptor set was obtained from a woman in her fifties or sixties with Graves' hyperthyroidism that later progressed to Graves' ophthalmopathy. Each CDR3 is given with its conserved first and last residue. The order of the fields is clone size, D gene, V gene, J gene, CDR3 protein, CDR3 DNA. A D gene is named only where the DNA matches it firmly. Not all rows give a size; the values are once, few, many and, for expanded clones, a class.

abundance: many
d_gene: -
v_gene: TRBV4-1
j_gene: TRBJ2-3
CDR3aa: CASGGTDTQYF
CDR3nt: TGCGCCAGCGGGGGAACAGATACGCAGTATTTT

abundance: -
d_gene: -
v_gene: TRBV19
j_gene: TRBJ1-1
CDR3aa: CASSIRLLNTEAFF
CDR3nt: TGTGCCAGTAGTATTAGGCTACTGAACACTGAAGCTTTCTTT

abundance: many
d_gene: -
v_gene: TRBV11-2
j_gene: TRBJ2-7
CDR3aa: CASSFITYEQYF
CDR3nt: TGTGCCAGCAGCTTTATAACCTACGAGCAGTACTTC

abundance: -
d_gene: TRBD1
v_gene: TRBV29-1
j_gene: TRBJ2-1
CDR3aa: CSVRDWTGDNEQFF
CDR3nt: TGCAGCGTTCGGGACTGGACAGGGGACAATGAGCAGTTCTTC

abundance: many
d_gene: -
v_gene: TRBV10-3
j_gene: TRBJ2-5
CDR3aa: CAINRDPNFQETQYF
CDR3nt: TGTGCCATCAATCGGGACCCCAATTTCCAAGAGACCCAGTACTTC

abundance: few
d_gene: TRBD2
v_gene: TRBV9
j_gene: TRBJ2-1
CDR3aa: CASSHGTSGERNEQFF
CDR3nt: TGTGCCAGCAGCCATGGGACTAGCGGGGAAAGGAATGAGCAGTTCTTC

abundance: -
d_gene: -
v_gene: TRBV29-1
j_gene: TRBJ2-1
CDR3aa: CSVESVGIPYNEQFF
CDR3nt: TGCAGCGTTGAATCGGTGGGAATCCCCTACAATGAGCAGTTCTTC

abundance: many
d_gene: -
v_gene: TRBV20-1
j_gene: TRBJ1-1
CDR3aa: CSARSWTDEAFF
CDR3nt: TGCAGTGCCAGATCCTGGACAGATGAAGCTTTCTTT

abundance: many
d_gene: -
v_gene: TRBV6-1
j_gene: TRBJ2-7
CDR3aa: CASSEPGIYYEQYF
CDR3nt: TGTGCCAGCAGTGAACCCGGCATCTACTACGAGCAGTACTTC

abundance: many
d_gene: -
v_gene: TRBV12-3/TRBV12-4
j_gene: TRBJ2-3
CDR3aa: CASSLDEHTGTDTQYF
CDR3nt: TGTGCCAGCAGTTTAGATGAGCACACGGGCACAGATACGCAGTATTTT

abundance: -
d_gene: -
v_gene: TRBV27
j_gene: TRBJ1-5
CDR3aa: CASSQLYSNQPQHF
CDR3nt: TGTGCCAGCAGCCAACTTTATAGCAATCAGCCCCAGCATTTT

abundance: many
d_gene: -
v_gene: TRBV6-2/TRBV6-3
j_gene: TRBJ1-2
CDR3aa: CASTPQEAYGYTF
CDR3nt: TGTGCCAGCACCCCACAGGAGGCCTATGGCTACACCTTC

abundance: many
d_gene: -
v_gene: TRBV20-1
j_gene: TRBJ1-4
CDR3aa: CSATGGWATNEKLFF
CDR3nt: TGCAGTGCTACGGGGGGGTGGGCAACTAATGAAAAACTGTTTTTT

abundance: -
d_gene: -
v_gene: TRBV6-1
j_gene: TRBJ1-5
CDR3aa: CASSLNGTPGQHF
CDR3nt: TGTGCCAGCAGCCTTAACGGGACTCCAGGGCAGCATTTT

abundance: many
d_gene: TRBD1
v_gene: TRBV6-1
j_gene: TRBJ1-2
CDR3aa: CASTGTGAGDYGYTF
CDR3nt: TGTGCCAGCACCGGGACAGGGGCGGGGGACTATGGCTACACCTTC

abundance: many
d_gene: TRBD1
v_gene: TRBV11-2
j_gene: TRBJ1-5
CDR3aa: CASSLATGGGVPQHF
CDR3nt: TGTGCCAGCAGCTTGGCCACAGGGGGGGGGGTGCCCCAGCATTTT

abundance: -
d_gene: -
v_gene: TRBV15
j_gene: TRBJ2-2
CDR3aa: CATSRETGKTGELFF
CDR3nt: TGTGCCACCAGCAGAGAAACAGGGAAAACCGGGGAGCTGTTTTTT

abundance: many
d_gene: -
v_gene: TRBV7-9
j_gene: TRBJ1-5
CDR3aa: CASSLGGSYQPQHF
CDR3nt: TGTGCCAGCAGCTTAGGAGGTAGTTATCAGCCCCAGCATTTT

abundance: many
d_gene: -
v_gene: TRBV7-6
j_gene: TRBJ1-1
CDR3aa: CASSSPRGGRTEAFF
CDR3nt: TGTGCCAGCAGCTCCCCTAGGGGGGGTCGCACTGAAGCTTTCTTT

abundance: -
d_gene: -
v_gene: TRBV4-1
j_gene: TRBJ1-1
CDR3aa: CASSQGQGSEAFF
CDR3nt: TGCGCCAGCAGCCAAGGGCAGGGATCTGAAGCTTTCTTT

abundance: many
d_gene: -
v_gene: TRBV20-1
j_gene: TRBJ2-5
CDR3aa: CSAREGGGGETQYF
CDR3nt: TGCAGTGCTAGAGAGGGGGGGGGCGGGGAGACCCAGTACTTC

abundance: many
d_gene: TRBD1
v_gene: TRBV20-1
j_gene: TRBJ2-1
CDR3aa: CSASPGQGTDEQFF
CDR3nt: TGCAGTGCTAGCCCGGGACAGGGGACCGATGAGCAGTTCTTC

abundance: -
d_gene: TRBD1
v_gene: TRBV15
j_gene: TRBJ1-2
CDR3aa: CATSRDQGARGYTF
CDR3nt: TGTGCCACCAGCAGAGACCAGGGGGCGCGTGGCTACACCTTC

abundance: many
d_gene: TRBD2
v_gene: TRBV11-1
j_gene: TRBJ2-3
CDR3aa: CASSQKTSGGPDTQYF
CDR3nt: TGTGCCAGCAGCCAGAAGACTAGCGGGGGGCCCGATACGCAGTATTTT

abundance: many
d_gene: -
v_gene: TRBV11-2
j_gene: TRBJ1-1
CDR3aa: CASSLIGGIVFLTEAFF
CDR3nt: TGTGCCAGCAGCTTGATCGGGGGGATTGTCTTCTTGACTGAAGCTTTCTTT

abundance: few
d_gene: TRBD1
v_gene: TRBV10-2
j_gene: TRBJ2-5
CDR3aa: CASTPSGTGETQYF
CDR3nt: TGCGCCAGCACCCCCTCGGGGACAGGAGAGACCCAGTACTTC

abundance: many
d_gene: -
v_gene: TRBV5-5
j_gene: TRBJ1-6
CDR3aa: CASSLTGGYSPLHF
CDR3nt: TGTGCCAGCAGCTTAACAGGAGGTTATTCACCCCTCCACTTT

abundance: many
d_gene: -
v_gene: TRBV2
j_gene: TRBJ2-7
CDR3aa: CARHPVSGAYEQYF
CDR3nt: TGTGCCAGACACCCCGTGTCGGGGGCCTACGAGCAGTACTTC

abundance: many
d_gene: -
v_gene: TRBV18
j_gene: TRBJ2-5
CDR3aa: CASSPQGTSSKTQYF
CDR3nt: TGTGCCAGCTCACCCCAGGGTACCTCTTCTAAGACCCAGTACTTC

abundance: many
d_gene: TRBD2
v_gene: TRBV11-2
j_gene: TRBJ2-2
CDR3aa: CASSLKTSGGANTGELFF
CDR3nt: TGTGCCAGCAGCTTAAAAACTAGCGGGGGGGCAAACACCGGGGAGCTGTTTTTT

abundance: few
d_gene: -
v_gene: TRBV14
j_gene: TRBJ1-1
CDR3aa: CASSQVARINTEAFF
CDR3nt: TGTGCCAGCAGCCAAGTCGCCAGGATTAACACTGAAGCTTTCTTT

abundance: many
d_gene: -
v_gene: TRBV6-1
j_gene: TRBJ1-1
CDR3aa: CASRSGFSLGTEAFF
CDR3nt: TGTGCCAGCAGATCAGGTTTCTCCTTGGGCACTGAAGCTTTCTTT

abundance: many
d_gene: -
v_gene: TRBV20-1
j_gene: TRBJ2-3
CDR3aa: CSARVGEITDTQYF
CDR3nt: TGCAGTGCTAGAGTGGGAGAGATCACAGATACGCAGTATTTT

abundance: many
d_gene: TRBD1
v_gene: TRBV30
j_gene: TRBJ1-4
CDR3aa: CAWSAPDRRYEKLFF
CDR3nt: TGTGCCTGGAGCGCCCCGGACAGGAGATACGAAAAACTGTTTTTT

abundance: -
d_gene: TRBD1
v_gene: TRBV3-1
j_gene: TRBJ1-5
CDR3aa: CASSQGQGVRTQHF
CDR3nt: TGTGCCAGCAGCCAAGGGCAGGGGGTCCGCACCCAGCATTTT

abundance: once
d_gene: TRBD1
v_gene: TRBV3-1
j_gene: TRBJ2-2
CDR3aa: CASTGTDTGELFF
CDR3nt: TGTGCCAGCACTGGGACAGACACCGGGGAGCTGTTTTTT

abundance: many
d_gene: -
v_gene: TRBV7-9
j_gene: TRBJ2-7
CDR3aa: CASSPGSGYEQYF
CDR3nt: TGTGCCAGCAGCCCAGGGTCAGGGTACGAGCAGTACTTC

abundance: -
d_gene: TRBD2
v_gene: TRBV4-1
j_gene: TRBJ2-3
CDR3aa: CASSQGLAGYPPVADTQYF
CDR3nt: TGCGCCAGCAGCCAGGGACTAGCGGGGTATCCCCCGGTTGCAGATACGCAGTATTTT

abundance: many
d_gene: -
v_gene: TRBV12-3/TRBV12-4
j_gene: TRBJ2-7
CDR3aa: CATAPGPSSEQYF
CDR3nt: TGTGCCACCGCACCGGGACCATCTTCCGAGCAGTACTTC

abundance: once
d_gene: TRBD1
v_gene: TRBV7-9
j_gene: TRBJ1-4
CDR3aa: CASSFRGTGDEKLFF
CDR3nt: TGTGCCAGCAGCTTTCGAGGGACAGGGGATGAAAAACTGTTTTTT

abundance: few
d_gene: -
v_gene: TRBV13
j_gene: TRBJ1-2
CDR3aa: CASSRGPIYGYTF
CDR3nt: TGTGCCAGCAGCCGGGGCCCAATCTATGGCTACACCTTC

abundance: -
d_gene: -
v_gene: TRBV27
j_gene: TRBJ2-1
CDR3aa: CASSYLQTDINEQFF
CDR3nt: TGTGCCAGCAGTTACTTACAAACAGATATAAATGAGCAGTTCTTC